This T cell receptor beta chain was sequenced during a study of blood T cell repertoires in COVID-19. Libraries were prepared by immunoSEQ multiplex PCR; TCRdb keeps only in-frame clonotypes and omits some of them. The data contain some 150,000 clones, around 84% of them singletons. With V trimmed by 4 bases and J by 3 bases, 6 bases remained unmatched. CDR3 length equals 14 residues. From germline, CDR1 is SGHRS and CDR2 YFSETQ. V and J are TRBV5-1 and TRBJ2-7, with 8 nucleotides matching TRBD2. Sequencing used peripheral blood. The source is a man aged 55 to 69 with active or convalescent COVID-19. The CDR3 loop is CASSRSGTNYEQYF. In DNA, the CDR3 is TGCGCCAGCAGCCGTAGCGGGACCAACTACGAGCAGTACTTC.